Listed below are T cell receptor beta chains from one sample, sequenced in a study of cytomegalovirus exposure and HLA in healthy donors. Produced via immunoSEQ multiplex PCR; TCRdb's table is partial and in-frame only. The repertoire holds about 140,000 clones, with 70% to 85% as singletons. Sample: PBMCs. These receptors came from an older woman in good health and CMV-seropositive. Each CDR3 is given with its conserved first and last residue. The order of the fields is J gene, D gene, V gene, clone size, CDR3 protein, CDR3 DNA. A D gene is named only where the DNA matches it firmly. A row's size may be missing; if present it is once, few, many or a size class.

TRBJ2-7 | TRBD2 | TRBV7-8 | NA | CASSLAGLAGGEPYEQYF | TGTGCCAGCAGCTTAGCGGGACTAGCGGGAGGGGAACCCTACGAGCAGTACTTC
TRBJ2-5 | NA | TRBV5-4 | few | CASSSDWRAVKTQYF | TGTGCCAGCAGCTCTGACTGGCGGGCGGTGAAGACCCAGTACTTC
TRBJ2-7 | TRBD1 | TRBV7-2 | NA | CASSLGIRGPYSYEQYF | TGTGCCAGCAGCTTAGGTATAAGGGGGCCTTACTCCTACGAGCAGTACTTC
TRBJ2-7 | TRBD2 | TRBV5-1 | NA | CASSGSGSYEQYF | TGCGCCAGCAGCGGTAGCGGGAGCTACGAGCAGTACTTC
TRBJ2-5 | NA | TRBV7-2 | NA | CASSPPVGGSETQYF | TGTGCCAGCAGCCCCCCGGTAGGGGGATCAGAGACCCAGTACTTC
TRBJ2-2 | NA | TRBV13 | NA | CASSLINTGELFF | TGTGCCAGCAGCTTAATAAACACCGGGGAGCTGTTTTTT
TRBJ2-7 | TRBD1 | TRBV7-2 | NA | CASSWPGTGGAGEQYF | TGTGCCAGCAGCTGGCCCGGGACAGGGGGCGCGGGAGAGCAGTACTTC
TRBJ2-5 | TRBD1 | TRBV7-7 | NA | CASSFRGTGGQETQYF | TGTGCTAGCAGCTTTAGGGGGACAGGGGGCCAAGAGACCCAGTACTTC
TRBJ1-2 | NA | TRBV29-1 | NA | CSVEAGTISGYGYTF | TGCAGCGTTGAAGCGGGGACTATCTCTGGGTATGGCTACACCTTC
TRBJ2-7 | TRBD2 | TRBV4-1 | NA | CASSQDGAGGPEQYF | TGCGCCAGCAGCCAAGATGGGGCGGGAGGGCCCGAGCAGTACTTC
TRBJ1-3 | NA | TRBV29-1 | NA | CSTTASSGNTIYF | TGCAGCACCACAGCTTCCTCTGGAAACACCATATATTTT
TRBJ1-2 | NA | TRBV10-3 | NA | CAIRLTASNYGYTF | TGTGCCATCAGATTGACAGCCTCTAACTATGGCTACACCTTC
TRBJ2-4 | NA | TRBV7-9 | NA | CASSLFQGLAKNIQYF | TGTGCCAGCAGCTTATTTCAGGGACTAGCCAAAAACATTCAGTACTTC
TRBJ2-3 | TRBD2 | TRBV5-1 | NA | CASSLGSGTGDTQYF | TGCGCCAGCAGCTTGGGTAGCGGGACGGGAGATACGCAGTATTTT
TRBJ2-6 | TRBD1 | TRBV28 | NA | CASLGGQYSGANVLTF | TGTGCCAGTCTAGGGGGCCAATACTCTGGGGCCAACGTCCTGACTTTC
TRBJ1-1 | TRBD1 | TRBV9 | NA | CASSVAGTEEAFF | TGTGCCAGCAGCGTCGCCGGGACAGAAGAAGCTTTCTTT
TRBJ2-1 | TRBD2 | TRBV7-3 | NA | CASSLGRAHSNEQFF | TGTGCCAGCAGCTTAGGGAGGGCCCATAGTAATGAGCAGTTCTTC
TRBJ2-1 | TRBD2 | TRBV5-3 | NA | CARSLWTSGVTYNEQFF | TGTGCCAGAAGCTTATGGACTAGCGGGGTGACCTACAATGAGCAGTTCTTC
TRBJ2-3 | TRBD1 | TRBV19 | NA | CASREIPGQGTDTQYF | TGTGCCAGTAGGGAGATTCCGGGACAGGGCACAGATACGCAGTATTTT
TRBJ2-5 | NA | TRBV9 | once | CASSQTGNEETQYF | TGTGCCAGCAGCCAGACAGGAAACGAAGAGACCCAGTACTTC
TRBJ2-7 | NA | TRBV28 | NA | CASSNSLAGSHEQYF | TGTGCCAGCAGCAATTCACTAGCTGGAAGTCACGAGCAGTACTTC
TRBJ2-3 | NA | TRBV7-9 | NA | CASSLRLARTDTQYF | TGTGCCAGCAGCTTACGGCTAGCCAGGACAGATACGCAGTATTTT
TRBJ2-7 | TRBD1 | TRBV6-4 | NA | CASSKTGMASEQYF | TGTGCCAGCAGTAAGACAGGGATGGCTAGCGAGCAGTACTTC
TRBJ2-1 | TRBD2 | TRBV30 | NA | CAWSAITSGGELFF | TGTGCCTGGAGCGCAATTACTAGCGGGGGAGAGCTTTTCTTC
TRBJ1-2 | NA | TRBV4-3 | NA | CASSQRRLNYGYTF | TGCGCCAGCAGCCAACGCCGACTTAACTATGGCTACACCTTC
TRBJ2-3 | TRBD2 | TRBV7-9 | NA | CASSPITSGRYTDTQYF | TGTGCCAGCAGCCCCATAACTAGCGGGAGGTACACAGATACGCAGTATTTT
TRBJ2-5 | NA | TRBV29-1 | NA | CSVEGVAWTQYF | TGCAGCGTTGAAGGGGTAGCGTGGACCCAGTACTTC
TRBJ2-5 | TRBD2 | TRBV15 | NA | CATSQPLSTSGQETQYF | TGTGCCACCAGCCAACCTCTTAGCACTAGCGGACAAGAGACCCAGTACTTC
TRBJ1-1 | NA | TRBV29-1 | NA | CSVRGRDSYNTEAFF | TGCAGCGTTAGGGGCAGGGACTCCTACAACACTGAAGCTTTCTTT
TRBJ2-2 | NA | TRBV28 | once | CASSLTNTGELFF | TGTGCCAGCAGCCTAACGAACACCGGGGAGCTGTTTTTT
TRBJ1-3 | TRBD1 | TRBV29-1 | NA | CSVSRQGVGGNTIYF | TGCAGCGTTAGTAGACAGGGCGTAGGTGGAAACACCATATATTTT
TRBJ1-4 | NA | TRBV28 | NA | CASFQGWNEKLFF | TGTGCCAGTTTCCAGGGGTGGAATGAAAAACTGTTTTTT
TRBJ2-2 | TRBD1 | TRBV28 | NA | CASTLGTGWAGELFF | TGTGCCAGCACCCTCGGGACAGGGTGGGCCGGGGAGCTGTTTTTT